Listed below are T cell receptor beta chains from one sample, sequenced in a study of cytomegalovirus exposure and HLA in healthy donors. Profiling relied on immunoSEQ multiplex PCR, and the TCRdb table lists in-frame clones only, not all of them. This sample carries under 200,000 clones, almost 80% of them seen once, and the ten largest clones take about 1.3%. Sequencing was performed on PBMCs. The origin of the receptors is a man aged 30 to 39 in good health and CMV-seronegative. Both conserved end residues are part of each CDR3. The order of the fields is J gene, V gene, clone size, D gene, CDR3 protein, CDR3 DNA. D genes are given only for firm matches. The size of a clone is reported for some rows only, either as once, few or many, or as a class for expanded clones.

J gene: TRBJ2-1; V gene: TRBV15; clone size: few; D gene: .; CDR3 protein: CATSRGLGNYNEQFF; CDR3 DNA: TGTGCCACCAGCAGGGGTCTAGGTAACTACAATGAGCAGTTCTTC
J gene: TRBJ1-5; V gene: TRBV2; clone size: .; D gene: .; CDR3 protein: CASSGQGVNQPQHF; CDR3 DNA: TGTGCCAGCAGTGGGCAGGGCGTCAATCAGCCCCAGCATTTT
J gene: TRBJ2-2; V gene: TRBV7-2; clone size: .; D gene: .; CDR3 protein: CASSSYYHTGELFF; CDR3 DNA: TGTGCCAGCAGCTCCTACTACCACACCGGGGAGCTGTTTTTT
J gene: TRBJ2-7; V gene: TRBV7-9; clone size: .; D gene: TRBD2; CDR3 protein: CASSVNPLAGGPLYEQYF; CDR3 DNA: TGTGCCAGCAGCGTAAACCCACTAGCGGGAGGGCCTCTGTACGAGCAGTACTTC
J gene: TRBJ1-6; V gene: TRBV27; clone size: .; D gene: .; CDR3 protein: CASSPNRDSPLHF; CDR3 DNA: TGTGCCAGCAGTCCTAACAGAGATTCACCCCTCCACTTT
J gene: TRBJ1-1; V gene: TRBV5-1; clone size: .; D gene: .; CDR3 protein: CASGLRGGTEAFF; CDR3 DNA: TGCGCCAGCGGGTTACGGGGGGGGACTGAAGCTTTCTTT
J gene: TRBJ1-5; V gene: TRBV19; clone size: .; D gene: .; CDR3 protein: CASSGRNSNQPQHF; CDR3 DNA: TGTGCCAGTAGCGGCAGGAATAGCAATCAGCCCCAGCATTTT
J gene: TRBJ1-3; V gene: TRBV7-9; clone size: .; D gene: .; CDR3 protein: CASSPGGFSGNTIYF; CDR3 DNA: TGTGCCAGCAGCCCGGGAGGGTTCTCTGGAAACACCATATATTTT
J gene: TRBJ1-1; V gene: TRBV7-3; clone size: .; D gene: .; CDR3 protein: CASSLSQGNTEAFF; CDR3 DNA: TGTGCCAGCAGCTTATCACAGGGGAACACTGAAGCTTTCTTT
J gene: TRBJ1-1; V gene: TRBV18; clone size: .; D gene: TRBD1; CDR3 protein: CASSPEQGRPSKAFF; CDR3 DNA: TGTGCCAGCTCACCTGAACAGGGGCGCCCCTCAAAAGCTTTCTTT
J gene: TRBJ1-2; V gene: TRBV5-1; clone size: .; D gene: TRBD1; CDR3 protein: CASSSSTGNYGYTF; CDR3 DNA: TGCGCCAGCAGCTCCTCGACAGGGAACTATGGCTACACCTTC
J gene: TRBJ1-3; V gene: TRBV5-1; clone size: .; D gene: .; CDR3 protein: CASSLLSGASTIYF; CDR3 DNA: TGCGCCAGCAGCTTGTTGTCAGGGGCAAGCACCATATATTTT
J gene: TRBJ1-3; V gene: TRBV11-2; clone size: .; D gene: .; CDR3 protein: CASRLTGLSSGNTIYF; CDR3 DNA: TGTGCCAGCAGGCTTACAGGGTTGAGCTCTGGAAACACCATATATTTT
J gene: TRBJ2-5; V gene: TRBV19; clone size: few; D gene: TRBD2; CDR3 protein: CASSIRGGVVVGQETQYF; CDR3 DNA: TGTGCCAGTAGTATTCGGGGGGGGGTAGTGGTGGGACAAGAGACCCAGTACTTC
J gene: TRBJ1-2; V gene: TRBV5-6; clone size: .; D gene: .; CDR3 protein: CASSLAGERGYTF; CDR3 DNA: TGTGCCAGCAGCTTGGCAGGGGAAAGGGGCTACACCTTC
J gene: TRBJ1-2; V gene: TRBV6-4; clone size: .; D gene: .; CDR3 protein: CASSDSRQSYRGYTF; CDR3 DNA: TGTGCCAGCAGTGACTCGAGACAGTCCTATCGGGGCTACACCTTC
J gene: TRBJ1-2; V gene: TRBV19; clone size: .; D gene: TRBD1; CDR3 protein: CASRLEGANGYTF; CDR3 DNA: TGTGCCAGTAGGTTAGAGGGGGCTAATGGCTACACCTTC
J gene: TRBJ2-5; V gene: TRBV5-1; clone size: few; D gene: TRBD2; CDR3 protein: CASSSLAGQKETQYF; CDR3 DNA: TGCGCCAGCAGCTCGCTAGCGGGGCAGAAAGAGACCCAGTACTTC
J gene: TRBJ2-2; V gene: TRBV11-3; clone size: once; D gene: .; CDR3 protein: CASSPTLGQPNPGELFF; CDR3 DNA: TGTGCCAGCAGCCCGACCTTAGGACAGCCCAATCCCGGGGAGCTGTTTTTT
J gene: TRBJ1-1; V gene: TRBV28; clone size: .; D gene: TRBD1; CDR3 protein: CASSFPFGTGGSGAFF; CDR3 DNA: TGTGCCAGCAGTTTTCCCTTCGGGACAGGGGGTTCCGGGGCTTTCTTT
J gene: TRBJ1-6; V gene: TRBV23-1; clone size: .; D gene: TRBD1; CDR3 protein: CASSQFGTGGEDSPLHF; CDR3 DNA: TGCGCCAGCAGTCAATTTGGGACAGGGGGCGAGGACTCACCCCTCCACTTT
J gene: TRBJ2-2; V gene: TRBV9; clone size: .; D gene: .; CDR3 protein: CASSAPTGPRDYTGELFF; CDR3 DNA: TGTGCCAGCAGCGCGCCGACAGGTCCCCGAGACTACACCGGGGAGCTGTTTTTT
J gene: TRBJ2-6; V gene: TRBV6-6; clone size: .; D gene: TRBD1; CDR3 protein: CASSGQGVGANVLTF; CDR3 DNA: TGTGCCAGCAGTGGACAGGGCGTAGGGGCCAACGTCCTGACTTTC
J gene: TRBJ1-6; V gene: TRBV30; clone size: .; D gene: TRBD1; CDR3 protein: CASFTGGSSPLHF; CDR3 DNA: TGTGCCTCCTTTACAGGGGGCAGTTCACCCCTCCACTTT
J gene: TRBJ1-4; V gene: TRBV30; clone size: .; D gene: TRBD1; CDR3 protein: CAWRKDRGREKLFF; CDR3 DNA: TGTGCCTGGAGAAAAGACAGGGGGCGTGAAAAACTGTTTTTT
J gene: TRBJ2-7; V gene: TRBV6-6; clone size: once; D gene: TRBD1; CDR3 protein: CASSYPGQGALEQYF; CDR3 DNA: TGTGCCAGCAGTTACCCAGGACAGGGGGCGCTTGAGCAGTACTTC
J gene: TRBJ1-1; V gene: TRBV18; clone size: .; D gene: .; CDR3 protein: CASSPQPEIEKAFF; CDR3 DNA: TGTGCCAGCTCACCCCAACCTGAGATAGAAAAAGCTTTCTTT
J gene: TRBJ2-7; V gene: TRBV30; clone size: .; D gene: TRBD1; CDR3 protein: CAWSGGTGLLEQYF; CDR3 DNA: TGTGCCTGGAGTGGTGGGACAGGGTTGCTCGAGCAGTACTTC
J gene: TRBJ2-2; V gene: TRBV27; clone size: .; D gene: .; CDR3 protein: CASSLAGTGELFF; CDR3 DNA: TGTGCCAGCAGTTTAGCGGGGACCGGGGAGCTGTTTTTT
J gene: TRBJ2-1; V gene: TRBV10-3; clone size: few; D gene: .; CDR3 protein: CAIGAVPYNEQFF; CDR3 DNA: TGTGCCATAGGAGCGGTACCCTACAATGAGCAGTTCTTC
J gene: TRBJ2-5; V gene: TRBV5-1; clone size: .; D gene: .; CDR3 protein: CASSRDTRQETQYF; CDR3 DNA: TGCGCCAGCAGCCGCGACACTAGGCAGGAGACCCAGTACTTC
J gene: TRBJ2-7; V gene: TRBV28; clone size: .; D gene: TRBD2; CDR3 protein: CASSPRSGRASYEQYF; CDR3 DNA: TGTGCCAGCAGTCCCCGAAGCGGGAGGGCCTCCTACGAGCAGTACTTC
J gene: TRBJ2-1; V gene: TRBV7-3; clone size: .; D gene: TRBD2; CDR3 protein: CASSLYLAGSNEQFF; CDR3 DNA: TGTGCCAGCAGCTTATACCTAGCGGGAAGTAATGAGCAGTTCTTC
J gene: TRBJ2-1; V gene: TRBV5-1; clone size: .; D gene: TRBD2; CDR3 protein: CASSLAGGRYNEQFF; CDR3 DNA: TGCGCCAGCAGCTTGGCGGGAGGGCGCTACAATGAGCAGTTCTTC
J gene: TRBJ2-7; V gene: TRBV29-1; clone size: .; D gene: TRBD1; CDR3 protein: CSAQRGQGAWEQYF; CDR3 DNA: TGCAGCGCCCAGCGGGGACAGGGGGCCTGGGAGCAGTACTTC
J gene: TRBJ2-1; V gene: TRBV5-6; clone size: .; D gene: TRBD1; CDR3 protein: CASSLGQGYNEQFF; CDR3 DNA: TGTGCCAGCAGCTTGGGACAGGGCTATAATGAGCAGTTCTTC
J gene: TRBJ2-5; V gene: TRBV5-1; clone size: .; D gene: TRBD2; CDR3 protein: CASSSGTSAGRETQYF; CDR3 DNA: TGCGCCAGCAGCTCTGGGACTAGCGCAGGACGGGAGACCCAGTACTTC
J gene: TRBJ2-7; V gene: TRBV5-1; clone size: .; D gene: TRBD1; CDR3 protein: CASQTGTGSYEQYF; CDR3 DNA: TGCGCCAGCCAAACCGGGACAGGCTCCTACGAGCAGTACTTC
J gene: TRBJ2-7; V gene: TRBV13; clone size: few; D gene: TRBD1; CDR3 protein: CASSVDRASYEQYF; CDR3 DNA: TGTGCCAGCAGCGTGGACAGGGCCTCCTACGAGCAGTACTTC
J gene: TRBJ2-5; V gene: TRBV5-4; clone size: .; D gene: TRBD2; CDR3 protein: CASSWGGVGEQETQYF; CDR3 DNA: TGTGCCAGCAGCTGGGGGGGTGTCGGGGAACAAGAGACCCAGTACTTC
J gene: TRBJ2-6; V gene: TRBV18; clone size: .; D gene: TRBD1; CDR3 protein: CASSPLGQGASGANVLTF; CDR3 DNA: TGTGCCAGCTCACCATTGGGACAGGGGGCGTCTGGGGCCAACGTCCTGACTTTC
J gene: TRBJ2-4; V gene: TRBV5-6; clone size: few; D gene: TRBD2; CDR3 protein: CASSLTWGSGVIQNIQYF; CDR3 DNA: TGTGCCAGCAGCCTCACGTGGGGGAGCGGGGTTATCCAAAACATTCAGTACTTC
J gene: TRBJ1-2; V gene: TRBV7-2; clone size: .; D gene: .; CDR3 protein: CASSLAPSDGYTF; CDR3 DNA: TGTGCCAGCAGCTTAGCACCTAGTGATGGCTACACCTTC
J gene: TRBJ1-1; V gene: TRBV11-2; clone size: .; D gene: .; CDR3 protein: CASSLGSGLFSAFF; CDR3 DNA: TGTGCCAGCAGCTTAGGGTCAGGCCTATTTTCGGCTTTCTTT
J gene: TRBJ2-7; V gene: TRBV6-1; clone size: .; D gene: .; CDR3 protein: CASSESLEQYF; CDR3 DNA: TGTGCCAGCAGTGAATCTCTCGAGCAGTACTTC
J gene: TRBJ2-7; V gene: TRBV18; clone size: .; D gene: TRBD2; CDR3 protein: CASSPPERGVEQYF; CDR3 DNA: TGTGCCAGCTCACCACCGGAGCGGGGCGTGGAGCAGTACTTC
J gene: TRBJ1-3; V gene: TRBV10-3; clone size: .; D gene: TRBD1; CDR3 protein: CAISTGVGSGNTIYF; CDR3 DNA: TGTGCCATCAGTACAGGGGTAGGTTCCGGAAACACCATATATTTT
J gene: TRBJ1-4; V gene: TRBV2; clone size: .; D gene: TRBD1; CDR3 protein: CASRRDRDEKLFF; CDR3 DNA: TGTGCCAGCAGGAGGGACAGGGACGAAAAACTGTTTTTT
J gene: TRBJ1-1; V gene: TRBV5-1; clone size: .; D gene: TRBD1; CDR3 protein: CASSDGQGKAGKDTEAFF; CDR3 DNA: TGCGCCAGCAGCGACGGACAGGGGAAGGCCGGCAAGGACACTGAAGCTTTCTTT
J gene: TRBJ1-1; V gene: TRBV6-4; clone size: .; D gene: .; CDR3 protein: CASRSGRPPWAAFF; CDR3 DNA: TGTGCCAGCAGGAGTGGAAGGCCTCCCTGGGCAGCTTTCTTT
J gene: TRBJ2-5; V gene: TRBV12-2; clone size: .; D gene: .; CDR3 protein: CASRLIGMWDRGLETQYF; CDR3 DNA: TGTGCAAGTCGCTTAATAGGTATGTGGGACAGGGGTTTGGAGACCCAGTACTTC
J gene: TRBJ2-6; V gene: TRBV7-3; clone size: .; D gene: .; CDR3 protein: CASSLQYGANVLTF; CDR3 DNA: TGTGCCAGCAGCCTTCAGTACGGGGCCAACGTCCTGACTTTC
J gene: TRBJ1-2; V gene: TRBV7-2; clone size: once; D gene: .; CDR3 protein: CASSLANQGMGYTF; CDR3 DNA: TGTGCCAGCAGCTTAGCGAATCAGGGTATGGGCTACACCTTC
J gene: TRBJ2-1; V gene: TRBV7-3; clone size: .; D gene: TRBD1; CDR3 protein: CASSSTGTGYEQFF; CDR3 DNA: TGTGCCAGCAGCTCCACCGGGACAGGATATGAGCAGTTCTTC
J gene: TRBJ1-5; V gene: TRBV6-1; clone size: few; D gene: .; CDR3 protein: CASSGTPIQASNQPQHF; CDR3 DNA: TGTGCCAGCAGTGGTACTCCTATACAGGCTAGCAATCAGCCCCAGCATTTT
J gene: TRBJ1-4; V gene: TRBV4-1; clone size: .; D gene: .; CDR3 protein: CASSPLNEKLFF; CDR3 DNA: TGCGCCAGCAGCCCCCTGAATGAAAAACTGTTTTTT